These T cell receptor beta chains were read from a single sample in a study of identical twins. TCRdb used MiXCR to reprocess the 5' RACE reads, holding one entry per CDR3 protein. This sample has approximately 220,000 distinct CDR3 sequences; 7.5% occur once, and the top ten carry approximately 5.4%. This sample also appeared in a second study, on yellow fever vaccine responses in identical twins.

The sample consisted of CD8+ T cells sorted from blood. The origin of the receptors is a woman in her late teens or twenties in good health. Both conserved end residues are part of each CDR3. Fields, in order: V gene, clone size, J gene, D gene, CDR3 DNA, CDR3 protein. The D gene is left open where the match is weak. For some rows the clone size is stated as once, few or many, or as a class when expanded; others skip it.

V: TRBV6-1
size: many
J: TRBJ2-1
D: NA
DNA: TGTGCCAGCAGTGAAGGACTAGAATGGAATGAGCAGTTCTTC
CDR3: CASSEGLEWNEQFF

V: TRBV9
size: few
J: TRBJ2-7
D: TRBD1
DNA: TGTGCCAGCAGCGGAGATGTGGGACAGGGATCCTACGAGCAGTACTTC
CDR3: CASSGDVGQGSYEQYF

V: TRBV11-2
size: many
J: TRBJ2-1
D: NA
DNA: TGTGCCAGCAGCTTAGCAGCAGGTCTGACGAACAATGAGCAGTTCTTC
CDR3: CASSLAAGLTNNEQFF

V: TRBV4-1
size: NA
J: TRBJ2-7
D: TRBD1
DNA: TGCGCCAGCAGCCCCGACGGGACAGCCTCCTACGAGCAGTACTTC
CDR3: CASSPDGTASYEQYF

V: TRBV4-2
size: few
J: TRBJ2-1
D: TRBD1
DNA: TGTGCCAGCAGCCAAGTGAGGGGGACAGGCGAGGATGAGCAGTTCTTC
CDR3: CASSQVRGTGEDEQFF

V: TRBV7-9
size: many
J: TRBJ2-1
D: NA
DNA: TGTGCCAGCAGCGAGAGGGACCGTCAAGGAGAGCAGTTCTTC
CDR3: CASSERDRQGEQFF

V: TRBV3-1
size: many
J: TRBJ2-3
D: TRBD1
DNA: TGTGCCAGCAGCCAGGGACAGGGTCACGCAGATACGCAGTATTTT
CDR3: CASSQGQGHADTQYF

V: TRBV6-5
size: NA
J: TRBJ2-2
D: TRBD2
DNA: TGTGCCAGCAGTTACTGGGGGCGGGGGGCGTACACCGGGGAGCTGTTTTTT
CDR3: CASSYWGRGAYTGELFF

V: TRBV20-1
size: many
J: TRBJ2-1
D: TRBD2
DNA: TGCAGTGCTACGCCCGGGACTAGCCTAAATGAGCAGTTCTTC
CDR3: CSATPGTSLNEQFF

V: TRBV7-8
size: NA
J: TRBJ2-1
D: NA
DNA: TGTGCCAGCAGCTTGTCCCGGGTGGACAATGAGCAGTTCTTC
CDR3: CASSLSRVDNEQFF

V: TRBV7-2
size: NA
J: TRBJ2-7
D: TRBD2
DNA: TGTGCCAGCAGCTTGGGTCTAGCGGAACCGTACGAGCAGTACTTC
CDR3: CASSLGLAEPYEQYF

V: TRBV15
size: many
J: TRBJ2-1
D: TRBD2
DNA: TGTGCCACCAGTTCGGGACTAGCGATCGGTGAGCAGTTCTTC
CDR3: CATSSGLAIGEQFF

V: TRBV27
size: NA
J: TRBJ2-2
D: NA
DNA: TGTGCCAGCAGTTTATCCGTGGGGAACACCGGGGAGCTGTTTTTT
CDR3: CASSLSVGNTGELFF

V: TRBV9
size: many
J: TRBJ2-5
D: TRBD1
DNA: TGTGCCAGCAGTGGGGACAGCCAAGAGACCCAGTACTTC
CDR3: CASSGDSQETQYF

V: TRBV7-3
size: few
J: TRBJ1-5
D: NA
DNA: TGTGCCAGCAGCCCATACAGGAATAGCAATCAGCCCCAGCATTTT
CDR3: CASSPYRNSNQPQHF

V: TRBV20-1
size: NA
J: TRBJ2-1
D: NA
DNA: TGCAGTGCTAGAGATCTGGAGGGGGCTTCCTACAATGAGCAGTTCTTC
CDR3: CSARDLEGASYNEQFF

V: TRBV27
size: many
J: TRBJ2-1
D: NA
DNA: TGTGCCAGCAGTTTATCAGGACCCTACAATGAGCAGTTCTTC
CDR3: CASSLSGPYNEQFF

V: TRBV20-1
size: many
J: TRBJ2-3
D: NA
DNA: TGCAGTGCTAGAGACCTCGAAGGGTTCACAGATACGCAGTATTTT
CDR3: CSARDLEGFTDTQYF

V: TRBV5-1
size: many
J: TRBJ2-7
D: TRBD1
DNA: TGCGCCAGCAGCTCGGGACAGGGCAGCTCCTACGAGCAGTACTTC
CDR3: CASSSGQGSSYEQYF

V: TRBV10-3
size: NA
J: TRBJ2-7
D: NA
DNA: TGTGCCACCAGAGCTGTCGAGCAGTACTTC
CDR3: CATRAVEQYF

V: TRBV10-2
size: many
J: TRBJ2-5
D: NA
DNA: TGCGCCAGCAGGGAGGACGCAAACCAAGAGACCCAGTACTTC
CDR3: CASREDANQETQYF

V: TRBV5-1
size: few
J: TRBJ2-7
D: TRBD2
DNA: TGCGCCAGCAGTGGGACGGGACTAGCGGGGGGCGAGCAGTACTTC
CDR3: CASSGTGLAGGEQYF

V: TRBV5-1
size: few
J: TRBJ2-1
D: NA
DNA: TGCGCCAGCAGCTTGGCCGGGGGGCCCCAGTACAATGAGCAGTTCTTC
CDR3: CASSLAGGPQYNEQFF

V: TRBV20-1
size: few
J: TRBJ2-1
D: NA
DNA: TGCAGTGCCCAAGGGGGGGGCGGCATCAATGAGCAGTTCTTC
CDR3: CSAQGGGGINEQFF

V: TRBV5-1
size: many
J: TRBJ2-1
D: NA
DNA: TGCGCCAGCAGCGGAGGGGTTTACAATGAGCAGTTCTTC
CDR3: CASSGGVYNEQFF

V: TRBV27
size: many
J: TRBJ2-2
D: TRBD2
DNA: TGTGCCAGCAGTTTTAGCGGGAGCGGGGAGCTGTTTTTT
CDR3: CASSFSGSGELFF

V: TRBV12-3/TRBV12-4
size: many
J: TRBJ2-3
D: TRBD2
DNA: TGTGCCAGCAGTCGACTAGCGGGAGCAGATACGCAGTATTTT
CDR3: CASSRLAGADTQYF

V: TRBV20-1
size: NA
J: TRBJ2-5
D: TRBD1
DNA: TGCAGTGCTAGGGACGGGACAGGGGAGAAGTACCAAGAGACCCAGTACTTC
CDR3: CSARDGTGEKYQETQYF

V: TRBV5-4
size: few
J: TRBJ2-3
D: TRBD2
DNA: TGTGCCAGCAGCTTGGGGCTAGCGGCTAGCACAGATACGCAGTATTTT
CDR3: CASSLGLAASTDTQYF

V: TRBV6-1
size: few
J: TRBJ2-2
D: TRBD1
DNA: TGTGCCAGCCTCCCGACAGGGTTCGCCGGGGAGCTGTTTTTT
CDR3: CASLPTGFAGELFF

V: TRBV29-1
size: NA
J: TRBJ2-3
D: NA
DNA: TGCAGCGTGAAGGCACTAGACTCAGATACGCAGTATTTT
CDR3: CSVKALDSDTQYF

V: TRBV11-1
size: NA
J: TRBJ2-6
D: NA
DNA: TGTGCCAGCAGCCCCGCCACGGTCTCCTCTGGGGCCAACGTCCTGACTTTC
CDR3: CASSPATVSSGANVLTF

V: TRBV6-2/TRBV6-3
size: few
J: TRBJ2-1
D: NA
DNA: TGTGCCAGCACTAACGCTGGGGGGCTTTCCTACAATGAGCAGTTCTTC
CDR3: CASTNAGGLSYNEQFF